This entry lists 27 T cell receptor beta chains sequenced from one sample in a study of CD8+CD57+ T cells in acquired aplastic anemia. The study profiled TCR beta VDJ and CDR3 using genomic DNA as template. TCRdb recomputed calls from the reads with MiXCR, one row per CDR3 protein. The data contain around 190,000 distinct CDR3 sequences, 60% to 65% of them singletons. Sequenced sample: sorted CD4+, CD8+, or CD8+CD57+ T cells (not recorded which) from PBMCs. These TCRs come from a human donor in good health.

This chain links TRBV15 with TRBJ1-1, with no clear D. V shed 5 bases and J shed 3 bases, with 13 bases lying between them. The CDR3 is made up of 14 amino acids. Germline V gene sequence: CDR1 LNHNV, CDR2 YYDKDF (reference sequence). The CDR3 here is CATSFEEQDTEAFF. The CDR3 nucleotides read TGTGCCACCAGCTTTGAGGAGCAGGACACTGAAGCTTTCTTT.

The CDR3 reads CASSESWTDVYGYTF. CDR3 nucleotides: TGCGCCAGCAGTGAGTCTTGGACGGACGTCTATGGCTACACCTTC. The V call is TRBV10-2, the J call TRBJ1-2, with D uncertain. The germline V and J ends were trimmed by 0 bases and 4 bases, with 12 bases remaining between them. The CDR3 loop spans 15 amino acids. Per germline, CDR1 WSHSY and CDR2 SAAADI.

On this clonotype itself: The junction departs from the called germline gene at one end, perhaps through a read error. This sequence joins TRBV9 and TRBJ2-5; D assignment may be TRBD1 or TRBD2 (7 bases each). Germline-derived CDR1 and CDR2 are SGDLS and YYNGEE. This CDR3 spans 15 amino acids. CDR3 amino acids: CASSVPPGGAETQDF. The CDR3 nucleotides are TGTGCCAGCAGTGTACCTCCAGGGGGGGCAGAGACCCAGGACTTC.

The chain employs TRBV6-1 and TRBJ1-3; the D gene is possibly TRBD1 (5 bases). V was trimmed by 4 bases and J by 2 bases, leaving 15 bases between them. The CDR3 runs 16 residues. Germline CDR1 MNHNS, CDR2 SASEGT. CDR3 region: CASSGTSGGAGNTIYF. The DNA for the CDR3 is TGTGCCAGCAGTGGGACTAGCGGGGGGGCTGGAAACACCATATATTTT.

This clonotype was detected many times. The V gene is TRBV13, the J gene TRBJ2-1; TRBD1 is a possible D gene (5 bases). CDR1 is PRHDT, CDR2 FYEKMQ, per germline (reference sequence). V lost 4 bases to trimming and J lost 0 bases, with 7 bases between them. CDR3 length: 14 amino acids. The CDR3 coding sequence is TGTGCCAGCAGCTCCGACAGCTCCTACAATGAGCAGTTCTTC. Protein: CASSSDSSYNEQFF. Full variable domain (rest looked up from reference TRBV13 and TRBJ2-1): AAGVIQSPRHLIKEKRETATLKCYPIPRHDTVYWYQQGPGQDPQFLISFYEKMQSDKGSIPDRFSAQQFSDYHSELNMSSLELGDSALYFCASSSDSSYNEQFFGPGTRLTVL.

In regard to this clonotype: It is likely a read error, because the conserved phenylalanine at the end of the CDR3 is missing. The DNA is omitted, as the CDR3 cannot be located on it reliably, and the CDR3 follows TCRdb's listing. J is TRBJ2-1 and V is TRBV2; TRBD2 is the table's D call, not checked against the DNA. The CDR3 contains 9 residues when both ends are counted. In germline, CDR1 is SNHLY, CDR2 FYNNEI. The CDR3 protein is CASSEAVAG.

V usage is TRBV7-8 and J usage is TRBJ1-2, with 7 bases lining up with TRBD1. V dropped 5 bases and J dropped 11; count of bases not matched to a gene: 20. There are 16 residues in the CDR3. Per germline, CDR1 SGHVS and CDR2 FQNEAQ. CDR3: CASSPEGGTAHTTYTF. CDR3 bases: TGTGCCAGCAGCCCAGAGGGGGGGACAGCCCATACTACATACACCTTC.

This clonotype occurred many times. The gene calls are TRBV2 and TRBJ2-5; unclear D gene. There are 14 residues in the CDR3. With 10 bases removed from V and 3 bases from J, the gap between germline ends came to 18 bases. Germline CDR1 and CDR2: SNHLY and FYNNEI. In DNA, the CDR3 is TGTGCCATTCCCGCCTTTCAAGGAGAAGAGACCCAGTACTTC. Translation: CAIPAFQGEETQYF.

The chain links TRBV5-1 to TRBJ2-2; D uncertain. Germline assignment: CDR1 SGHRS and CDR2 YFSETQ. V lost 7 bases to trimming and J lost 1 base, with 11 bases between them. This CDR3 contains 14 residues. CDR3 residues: CASQLLMNTGELFF. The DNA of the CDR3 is TGCGCCAGCCAACTCCTGATGAACACCGGGGAGCTGTTTTTT.

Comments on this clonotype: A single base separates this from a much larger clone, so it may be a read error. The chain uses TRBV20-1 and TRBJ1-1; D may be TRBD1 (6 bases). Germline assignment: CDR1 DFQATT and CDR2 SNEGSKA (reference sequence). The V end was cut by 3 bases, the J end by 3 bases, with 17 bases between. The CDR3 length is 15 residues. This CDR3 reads CSARGFEGGHTEAFF. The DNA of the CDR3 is TGCAGTGCTAGGGGCTTCGAGGGGGGGCACACTGAAGCTTTCTTT.

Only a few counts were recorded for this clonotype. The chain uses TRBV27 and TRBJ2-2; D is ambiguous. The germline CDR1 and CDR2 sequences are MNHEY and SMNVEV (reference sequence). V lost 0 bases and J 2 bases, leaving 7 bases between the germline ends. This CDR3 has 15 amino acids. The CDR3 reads CASSLSSINTGELFF. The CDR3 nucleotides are TGTGCCAGCAGTTTATCCTCGATCAACACCGGGGAGCTGTTTTTT.

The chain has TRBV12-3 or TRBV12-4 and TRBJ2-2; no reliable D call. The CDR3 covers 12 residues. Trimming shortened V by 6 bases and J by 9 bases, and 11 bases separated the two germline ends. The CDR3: CASSLLPRELFF. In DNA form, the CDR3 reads TGTGCCAGCAGCCTCCTGCCTCGGGAGCTGTTTTTT.

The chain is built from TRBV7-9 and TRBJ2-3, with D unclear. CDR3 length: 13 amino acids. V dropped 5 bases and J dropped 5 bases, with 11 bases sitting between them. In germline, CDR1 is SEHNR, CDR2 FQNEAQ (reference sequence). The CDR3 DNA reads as TGTGCCAGCAGCGGGTCTTGGGTAGATACGCAGTATTTT. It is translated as CASSGSWVDTQYF.

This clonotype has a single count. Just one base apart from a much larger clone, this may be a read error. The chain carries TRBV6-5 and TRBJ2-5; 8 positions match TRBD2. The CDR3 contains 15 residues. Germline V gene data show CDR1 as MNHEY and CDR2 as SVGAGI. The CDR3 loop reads CASSCSSGSAETRYF. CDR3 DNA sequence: TGTGCCAGCAGTTGCTCGAGCGGGAGCGCAGAGACCCGGTACTTC.

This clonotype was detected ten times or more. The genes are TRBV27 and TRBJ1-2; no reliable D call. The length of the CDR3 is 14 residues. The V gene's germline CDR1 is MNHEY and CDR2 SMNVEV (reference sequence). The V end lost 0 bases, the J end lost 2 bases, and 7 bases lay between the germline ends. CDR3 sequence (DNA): TGTGCCAGCAGTTTATCGATCCTCAACTATGGCTACACCTTC. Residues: CASSLSILNYGYTF.

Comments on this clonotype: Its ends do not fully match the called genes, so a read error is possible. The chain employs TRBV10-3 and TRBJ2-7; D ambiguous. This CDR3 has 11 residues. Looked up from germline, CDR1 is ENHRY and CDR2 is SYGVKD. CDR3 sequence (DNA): TGTGCCAGCAGTGATCTAGACGAGCAGTACTTC. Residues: CASSDLDEQYF.

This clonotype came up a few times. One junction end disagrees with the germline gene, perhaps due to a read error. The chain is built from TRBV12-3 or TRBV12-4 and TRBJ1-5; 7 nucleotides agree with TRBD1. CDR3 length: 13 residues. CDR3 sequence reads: CASSLEQGTPQHF. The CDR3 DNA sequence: TGTGCCAGCAGCTTAGAACAGGGGACGCCCCAGCATTTT.

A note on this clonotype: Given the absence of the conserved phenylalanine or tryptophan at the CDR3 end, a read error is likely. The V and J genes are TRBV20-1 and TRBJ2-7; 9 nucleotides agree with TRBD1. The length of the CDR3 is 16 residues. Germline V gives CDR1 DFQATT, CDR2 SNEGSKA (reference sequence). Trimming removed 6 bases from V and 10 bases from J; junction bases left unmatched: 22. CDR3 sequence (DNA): TGCAGTGCCCCTGGGGGGGGGGGACAGGGTAATCCCGAACAGTACCCC. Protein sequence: CSAPGGGGQGNPEQYP.

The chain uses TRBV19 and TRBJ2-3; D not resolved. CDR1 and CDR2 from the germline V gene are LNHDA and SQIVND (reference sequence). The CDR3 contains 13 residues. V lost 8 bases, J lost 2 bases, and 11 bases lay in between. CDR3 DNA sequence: TGTGCCAGTCGTTTGATGTACACAGATACGCAGTATTTT. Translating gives CASRLMYTDTQYF.

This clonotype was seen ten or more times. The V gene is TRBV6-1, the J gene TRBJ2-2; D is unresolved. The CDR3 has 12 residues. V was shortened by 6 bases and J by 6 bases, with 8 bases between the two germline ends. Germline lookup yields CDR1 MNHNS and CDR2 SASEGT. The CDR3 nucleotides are TGTGCCAGCAGAACCGTGGCCGGGGAGCTGTTTTTT. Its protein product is CASRTVAGELFF.

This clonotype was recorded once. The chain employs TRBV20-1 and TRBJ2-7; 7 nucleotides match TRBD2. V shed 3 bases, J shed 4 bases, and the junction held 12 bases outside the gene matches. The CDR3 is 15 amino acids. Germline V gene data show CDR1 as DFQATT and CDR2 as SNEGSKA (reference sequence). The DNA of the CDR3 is TGCAGTGCTAGCTCAAGAGCGGGGCGGGCTTACGAGCAGTACTTC. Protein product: CSASSRAGRAYEQYF.

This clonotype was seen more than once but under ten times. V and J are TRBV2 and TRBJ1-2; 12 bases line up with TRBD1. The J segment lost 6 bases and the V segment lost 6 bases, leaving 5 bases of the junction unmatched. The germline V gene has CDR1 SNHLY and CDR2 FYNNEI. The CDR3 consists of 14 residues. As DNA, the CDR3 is TGTGCCAGCAGGACGGGACAGGGGGCGAATGGCTACACCTTC. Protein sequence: CASRTGQGANGYTF. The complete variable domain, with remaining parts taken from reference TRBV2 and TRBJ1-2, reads EPEVTQTPSHQVTQMGQEVILRCVPISNHLYFYWYRQILGQKVEFLVSFYNNEISEKSEIFDDQFSVERPDGSNFTLKIRSTKLEDSAMYFCASRTGQGANGYTFGSGTRLTVV.

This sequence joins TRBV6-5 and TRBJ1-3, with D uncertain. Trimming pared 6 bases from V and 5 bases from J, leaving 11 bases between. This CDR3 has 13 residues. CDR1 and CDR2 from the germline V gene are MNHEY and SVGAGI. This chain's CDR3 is CASRRTERNTIYF. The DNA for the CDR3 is TGTGCCAGCAGACGGACGGAGCGAAACACCATATATTTT.

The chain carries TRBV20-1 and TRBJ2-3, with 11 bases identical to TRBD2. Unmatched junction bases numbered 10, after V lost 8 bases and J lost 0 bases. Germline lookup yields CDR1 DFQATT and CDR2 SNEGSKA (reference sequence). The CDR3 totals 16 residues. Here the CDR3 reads CSSSASGRFSTDTQYF. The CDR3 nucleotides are TGCAGTTCCTCGGCTAGCGGGAGGTTCAGCACAGATACGCAGTATTTT.

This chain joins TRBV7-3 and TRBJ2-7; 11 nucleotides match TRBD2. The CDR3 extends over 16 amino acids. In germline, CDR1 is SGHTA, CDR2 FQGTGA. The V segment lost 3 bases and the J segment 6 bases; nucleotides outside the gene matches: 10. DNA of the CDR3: TGTGCCAGCAGCTTTGGACTAGCGGGCTCTGGGGGCGAGCAGTACTTC. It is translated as CASSFGLAGSGGEQYF.

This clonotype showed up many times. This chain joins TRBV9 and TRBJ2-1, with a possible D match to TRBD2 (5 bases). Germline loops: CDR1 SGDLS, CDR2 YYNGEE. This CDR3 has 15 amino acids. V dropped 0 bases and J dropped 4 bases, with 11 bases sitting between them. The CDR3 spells CASSVALAGYNEQFF. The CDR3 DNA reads TGTGCCAGCAGCGTAGCCCTAGCTGGGTACAATGAGCAGTTCTTC.

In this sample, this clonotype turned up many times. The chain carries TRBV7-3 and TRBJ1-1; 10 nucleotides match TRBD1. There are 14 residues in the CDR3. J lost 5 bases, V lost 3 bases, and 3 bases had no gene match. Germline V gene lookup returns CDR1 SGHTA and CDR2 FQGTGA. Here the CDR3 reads CASSLTGGLTEAFF. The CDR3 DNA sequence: TGTGCCAGCAGCTTGACAGGGGGCTTAACTGAAGCTTTCTTT. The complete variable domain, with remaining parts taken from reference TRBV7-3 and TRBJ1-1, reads GAGVSQTPSNKVTEKGKYVELRCDPISGHTALYWYRQSLGQGPEFLIYFQGTGAADDSGLPNDRFFAVRPEGSVSTLKIQRTERGDSAVYLCASSLTGGLTEAFFGQGTRLTVV.